Below, 21 T cell receptor beta chains from the same sample are listed, as sequenced in a study of blood T cell repertoires in COVID-19. TCRdb's copy holds only in-frame clones and misses some; the assay was immunoSEQ multiplex PCR. The sample contains about 160,000 clones, 65% to 80% of which appear only once. Source material: peripheral blood. These receptors were taken from a man aged 60 to 75 with acute or convalescent COVID-19.

The genes are TRBV15 and TRBJ1-3; D gene uncertain. The CDR3 is made up of 13 amino acids. The germline V and J ends were trimmed by 6 bases and 2 bases, with 8 bases remaining between them. Germline V lookup: CDR1 LNHNV, CDR2 YYDKDF (reference sequence). CDR3 region: CATRGSPGNTIYF. The CDR3, as DNA: TGTGCCACCAGGGGCTCCCCTGGAAACACCATATATTTT.

The rearrangement joins TRBV19 to TRBJ2-5; possible D gene TRBD2, 6 bases. Trimming cost V 4 bases and J 5 bases, with 11 bases left between them. There are 13 residues in the CDR3. The germline CDR1 and CDR2 sequences are LNHDA and SQIVND (reference sequence). CDR3 coding DNA: TGTGCCAGTAGTAATGGGAGGTCCGAGACCCAGTACTTC. Its protein is CASSNGRSETQYF.

The chain couples TRBV5-6 to TRBJ2-3; 11 bases are a match to TRBD2. The germline V gene has CDR1 SGHDT and CDR2 YYEEEE. The CDR3 runs to 17 residues. After removal of 0 bases from V and 2 bases from J, the junction contained 5 bases not matched to a gene. The CDR3 here is CASSLGLAGGITDTQYF. The CDR3 nucleotides are TGTGCCAGCAGCTTGGGTCTAGCGGGGGGAATCACAGATACGCAGTATTTT.

The chain links TRBV18 to TRBJ2-7; 13 nucleotides align to TRBD2. Trimming took 2 bases from V and 3 from J; bases not matched to a gene: 1. The CDR3 has 15 residues. Germline CDR1 KGHSH, CDR2 LQKENI. The CDR3 sequence is CASSPGLAGDYEQYF. The DNA of the CDR3 is TGTGCCAGCTCACCAGGACTAGCGGGGGACTACGAGCAGTACTTC.

The CDR3 DNA reads TGTGCCAGCAGCCTAAGGACTAGCGGGAACACCGGGGAGCTGTTTTTT. Its translation is CASSLRTSGNTGELFF. The chain employs TRBV11-3 and TRBJ2-2; 10 bases line up with TRBD2. Per germline, CDR1 SGHNT and CDR2 YENEEA. The CDR3 is made up of 16 amino acids. The V gene end was trimmed by 5 bases and the J gene end by 1 base; junction bases not matched to a gene: 4.

This chain uses TRBV5-4 with TRBJ1-6; TRBD1 might be the D (6 bases). V was cut by 4 bases and J by 7 bases, with 18 bases left in between. The CDR3 runs to 16 residues. CDR1 and CDR2 from the germline V gene are SGHNT and YYREEE (reference sequence). The chain's CDR3 is CASSLQGNFYNSPLHF. The CDR3, as DNA: TGTGCCAGCAGCCTTCAGGGGAACTTTTACAATTCACCCCTCCACTTT.

The chain combines TRBV24-1 with TRBJ2-1; the match to TRBD1 covers 9 bases. The CDR3 spans 17 residues. V gave up 0 bases and J gave up 0 bases; unmatched junction bases: 2. Per the germline V gene, CDR1 is KGHDR and CDR2 is SFDVKD. CDR3 amino acids: CATSDLGGQGSYNEQFF. CDR3 sequence (DNA): TGTGCCACCAGTGATTTGGGGGGACAGGGCTCCTACAATGAGCAGTTCTTC.

This clone was recorded once. V usage is TRBV10-3 and J usage is TRBJ2-4, with a tentative D call TRBD1 (6 bases). The length of the CDR3 is 16 residues. Germline V gives CDR1 ENHRY, CDR2 SYGVKD. V was shortened by 3 bases and J by 2 bases, with 14 bases between the two germline ends. The DNA for the CDR3 is TGTGCCATCAGTGACCCACGTACAGGGACCAAAAACATTCAGTACTTC. It is translated as CAISDPRTGTKNIQYF.

The chain links TRBV9 to TRBJ2-2; perhaps TRBD1 as D (6 bases). The germline V gene has CDR1 SGDLS and CDR2 YYNGEE. The CDR3 is made up of 15 amino acids. V lost 2 bases to trimming and J lost 5 bases, with 13 bases between them. The CDR3 is CASSVGQGMTGELFF. The CDR3 nucleotides read TGTGCCAGCAGCGTGGGCCAGGGGATGACCGGGGAGCTGTTTTTT.

The rearrangement joins TRBV19 to TRBJ2-5; 9 nucleotides agree with TRBD2. Germline CDR1 reads LNHDA; CDR2 reads SQIVND (reference sequence). Trimming removed 7 bases from V and 2 bases from J; junction bases left unmatched: 11. This CDR3 spans 16 amino acids. CDR3 loop: CASTDSGGLLQETQYF. The CDR3 DNA reads TGTGCCAGTACCGACAGCGGGGGGCTTCTTCAAGAGACCCAGTACTTC.

This clone has only one observation. This chain uses TRBV7-8 with TRBJ2-3, with TRBD2 identical over 11 bases. The CDR3 covers 18 residues. The germline V gene has CDR1 SGHVS and CDR2 FQNEAQ. V trimming: 1 base; J trimming: 0 bases; junction bases outside the gene matches: 6. The CDR3 loop is CASSLELAGAPSTDTQYF. CDR3 DNA: TGTGCCAGCAGCTTAGAACTAGCGGGGGCACCTAGCACAGATACGCAGTATTTT.

J is TRBJ2-1 and V is TRBV6-2 or TRBV6-3; the D is unclear. Trimming cost V 4 bases and J 4 bases, with 8 bases left between them. Per the germline V gene, CDR1 is MNHEY and CDR2 is SVGEGT. This CDR3 spans 13 amino acids. The CDR3 bases are TGTGCCAGCAGTTTACAGAGTTACAATGAGCAGTTCTTC. This codes for CASSLQSYNEQFF.

The chain is built from TRBV19 and TRBJ1-4; a possible D gene is TRBD1 (5 bases). Germline assignment: CDR1 LNHDA and CDR2 SQIVND (reference sequence). CDR3 length: 14 amino acids. V was cut by 3 bases and J by 6 bases, with 11 bases left in between. This CDR3 is CASSISPRDEKLFF. Written as DNA, the CDR3 is TGTGCCAGTAGTATTTCCCCCAGGGATGAAAAACTGTTTTTT. Looking up the rest from reference TRBV19 and TRBJ1-4 gives the full variable domain: DGGITQSPKYLFRKEGQNVTLSCEQNLNHDAMYWYRQDPGQGLRLIYYSQIVNDFQKGDIAEGYSVSREKKESFPLTVTSAQKNPTAFYLCASSISPRDEKLFFGSGTQLSVL.

The chain carries TRBV5-5 and TRBJ2-7; a weak D match, TRBD1 (6 bases). Trimming left V 2 bases short and J 7 bases short, with 13 bases between. The CDR3 is 13 residues long. Germline V gene data show CDR1 as SGHKS and CDR2 as YYEKEE (reference sequence). The CDR3 DNA sequence: TGTGCCAGCAGCTTTCCAGGGGCGGAGGAGCAGTACTTC. It encodes CASSFPGAEEQYF.

This clone occurred a few times. The chain has TRBV6-5 and TRBJ1-1; D is undetermined. V gave up 6 bases and J gave up 3 bases, with 8 bases separating them. This CDR3 is built from 12 residues. CDR1 MNHEY and CDR2 SVGAGI come from the germline V gene. The CDR3 region is CASRVEDTEAFF. CDR3 coding DNA: TGTGCCAGCAGGGTGGAGGACACTGAAGCTTTCTTT.

The chain has TRBV7-2 and TRBJ2-3, with TRBD2 identical over 11 bases. Trimming took 1 base from V and 6 from J; bases not matched to a gene: 9. Germline loops: CDR1 SGHTA, CDR2 FQGNSA. This CDR3 region has 17 residues. In DNA, the CDR3 is TGTGCCAGCAGCTTAGTGTATAGCGGGGGGGCAATGGATACGCAGTATTTT. Protein sequence: CASSLVYSGGAMDTQYF.

The J gene is TRBJ2-5, the V gene TRBV7-2; TRBD2 might be the D (7 bases). V lost 6 bases to trimming and J lost 5 bases, with 13 bases between them. The germline gives CDR1 SGHTA, CDR2 FQGNSA. The CDR3 consists of 13 residues. CDR3 amino acids: CASSPWGGETQYF. CDR3 DNA sequence: TGTGCCAGCAGTCCCTGGGGGGGCGAGACCCAGTACTTC.

This chain connects TRBV6-5 to TRBJ1-1; D call uncertain. From germline, CDR1 is MNHEY and CDR2 SVGAGI. CDR3 size: 15 residues. With 7 bases removed from V and 1 base from J, the gap between germline ends came to 16 bases. The CDR3 coding sequence is TGTGCCAGCAAACCTTTAGACACACCGAACACTGAAGCTTTCTTT. The encoded protein is CASKPLDTPNTEAFF.

The rearrangement joins TRBV5-6 to TRBJ1-5; D is perhaps TRBD1 (5 bases). The germline V gene has CDR1 SGHDT and CDR2 YYEEEE. The V end was cut by 0 bases, the J end by 5 bases, with 6 bases between. CDR3 length: 13 amino acids. The CDR3 loop reads CASSLGRDQPQHF. CDR3 sequence (DNA): TGTGCCAGCAGCTTGGGCAGGGATCAGCCCCAGCATTTT.

J is TRBJ2-1 and V is TRBV5-1, with 7 bases identical to TRBD1. CDR1 is SGHRS and CDR2 is YFSETQ in the germline V gene. Germline trimming cut 4 bases from V and 1 base from J; bases unmatched to any gene: 5. The CDR3 extends over 15 amino acids. The CDR3 DNA reads TGCGCCAGCAGCAAAACAGGGGAATCCTACAATGAGCAGTTCTTC. It codes for CASSKTGESYNEQFF.

This clone has more than one count but fewer than ten. The chain employs TRBV6-4 and TRBJ1-2; 8 nucleotides agree with TRBD1. Germline assignment: CDR1 MRHNA and CDR2 SNTAGT. With V trimmed by 7 bases and J by 4 bases, 14 bases remained unmatched. The CDR3 spans 16 residues. CDR3 sequence reads: CASTPPPRGLLYGYTF. CDR3 coding DNA: TGTGCCAGCACCCCCCCGCCCAGGGGGCTACTCTATGGCTACACCTTC.